What follows are 8 T cell receptor beta chains derived from one specimen sequenced in a study of CD8+ T cells in alopecia areata (dated by TCRdb to 2017 to 2018). This sample's treatment or condition label indicates: oral pan-JAK inhibitor, 5-10 mg twice daily. Library creation used the immunoSEQ multiplex PCR assay. RNA was extracted from all samples and reverse transcribed into cDNA, which served as template for TCR sequencing. Held by TCRdb, this immuneACCESS table contains in-frame sequences only and omits some clones. Under half of the omission traces to an unresolved V gene where checked; the cause of the rest is unknown. For this sample the table gives under 300,000 clones, of which 50% to 75% were detected only once. Clones ranked in the top ten supply around 0.92% of the sample. This specimen was CD4+ T cells sorted from blood, taken around week 54, from a patient treated with tofacitinib. These TCRs come from a human donor with alopecia areata.

The chain uses TRBV2 and TRBJ2-7, with D possibly TRBD2 on 5 matching bases. The CDR3 is 13 residues long. Germline CDR1 reads SNHLY; CDR2 reads FYNNEI. V was clipped by 7 bases and J by 3 bases, with 13 bases between them. CDR3 loop: CASNYERDYEQYF. The CDR3 DNA reads as TGTGCCAGCAACTACGAGAGGGACTACGAGCAGTACTTC.

This chain uses TRBV18 with TRBJ2-1; unclear D gene. CDR1 and CDR2 from the germline V gene are KGHSH and LQKENI. The CDR3 sequence is 12 residues long. The ends were cut back, 1 base at V and 7 bases at J, with 5 bases in the middle. CDR3 amino acids: CASSPQLNEQFF. CDR3 DNA sequence: TGTGCCAGCTCACCACAACTGAATGAGCAGTTCTTC. Looking up the rest from reference TRBV18 and TRBJ2-1 gives the full variable domain: NAGVMQNPRHLVRRRGQEARLRCSPMKGHSHVYWYRQLPEEGLKFMVYLQKENIIDESGMPKERFSAEFPKEGPSILRIQQVVRGDSAAYFCASSPQLNEQFFGPGTRLTVL.

This chain uses TRBV14 with TRBJ2-1, with a possible D match to TRBD2 (5 bases). CDR1 SGHDN and CDR2 FVKESK come from the germline V gene. This CDR3 spans 13 amino acids. Trimming removed 3 bases at V and 10 bases at J, with 13 bases between. Here the CDR3 DNA reads TGTGCCAGCAGCCAGGCATACCCGGGGGAGCAGTTCTTC. It specifies CASSQAYPGEQFF.

This clone showed up just a few times. The chain uses TRBV5-6 and TRBJ2-1; no clear D. The length of the CDR3 is 11 residues. The germline gives CDR1 SGHDT, CDR2 YYEEEE. Trimming left V 2 bases short and J 5 bases short, with 2 bases between. CDR3 in DNA: TGTGCCAGCAGCTTAAACAATGAGCAGTTCTTC. It is translated as CASSLNNEQFF.

The gene calls are TRBV6-5 and TRBJ2-7; D is ambiguous. Germline values: CDR1 MNHEY, CDR2 SVGAGI. Trimming left V 4 bases short and J 3 bases short, with 16 bases between. CDR3 length: 15 amino acids. The CDR3 protein is CASSSTEDTYYEQYF. CDR3 nucleotides: TGTGCCAGCAGTTCCACAGAGGATACATACTACGAGCAGTACTTC.

This clone was seen only a few times. The genes are TRBV30 and TRBJ1-3; D unresolved. Germline CDR1 GTSNPN, CDR2 SVGIG (reference sequence). Trimming stripped 4 bases from V and 4 bases from J, with 5 bases between. CDR3 length: 11 residues. The CDR3 coding sequence is TGTGCCTGGACGGGCGGAAACACCATATATTTT. It is translated as CAWTGGNTIYF. Complete variable domain (other parts from reference TRBV30 and TRBJ1-3): SQTIHQWPATLVQPVGSPLSLECTVEGTSNPNLYWYRQAAGRGLQLLFYSVGIGQISSEVPQNLSASRPQDRQFILSSKKLLLSDSGFYLCAWTGGNTIYFGEGSWLTVV.

The chain combines TRBV16 with TRBJ1-2, with a possible D match to TRBD1 (6 bases). V lost 0 bases and J 8 bases, leaving 13 bases between the germline ends. Germline CDR1 KGHSY, CDR2 FQNENV. The CDR3 runs 14 residues. In DNA, the CDR3 is TGTGCCAGCAGCCAATCTCCCAGGGGTAGCGGCTACACCTTC. It specifies CASSQSPRGSGYTF.

The chain links TRBV29-1 to TRBJ1-1, with D unclear. Germline CDR1 SQVTM, CDR2 ANQGSEA. The CDR3 consists of 9 residues. CDR3 region: CAGNFPPFF. As DNA, the CDR3 is TGCGCGGGCAATTTCCCGCCTTTCTTT.